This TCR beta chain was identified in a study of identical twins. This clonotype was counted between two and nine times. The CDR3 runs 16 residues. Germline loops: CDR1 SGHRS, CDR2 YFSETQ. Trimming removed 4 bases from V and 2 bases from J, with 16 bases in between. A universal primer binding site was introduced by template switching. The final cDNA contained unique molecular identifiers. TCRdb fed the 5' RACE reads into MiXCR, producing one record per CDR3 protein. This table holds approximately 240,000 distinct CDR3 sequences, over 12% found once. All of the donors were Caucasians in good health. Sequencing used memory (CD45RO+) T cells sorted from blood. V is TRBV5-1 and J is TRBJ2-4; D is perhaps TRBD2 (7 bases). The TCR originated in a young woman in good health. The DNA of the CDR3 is TGCGCCAGCAGCACAGGGAGGGATGTAACCAAAAACATTCAGTACTTC. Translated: CASSTGRDVTKNIQYF.